The present T cell receptor (beta chain) was sequenced within a study of blood T cell repertoires in COVID-19. As for the study in general: Specimens from acute and convalescent COVID-19 originated in the United States, Italy and Spain. T cells, B-cell-depleted T cells, or PBMCs provided the cDNA or gDNA that served as material.

CDR3 length: 13 amino acids. V dropped 1 base and J dropped 0 bases, with 4 bases sitting between them. Germline V lookup: CDR1 SGHRS, CDR2 YFSETQ. Original processing methods: Cell counts per sample came from amplifying reference gene primers. TCRdb's copy holds only in-frame clones and misses some; the assay was immunoSEQ multiplex PCR. For V, J and clone size, that table is used; D and trimming come from the DNA. The profile shows about 110,000 clones, 81% of them singletons. This clone was found a few times. The clonotype comes from a man older than 75 with acute or convalescent COVID-19. The sequenced material came from peripheral blood. J is TRBJ1-1 and V is TRBV5-1; D ambiguous. The CDR3 protein is CASSLFLNTEAFF. CDR3 nucleotide sequence: TGCGCCAGCAGCTTGTTCTTGAACACTGAAGCTTTCTTT.